These 24 T cell receptor beta chains were all obtained from the same sample, sequenced in a study of blood T cell repertoires in COVID-19. Here immunoSEQ multiplex PCR was the method, and the copy in TCRdb shows in-frame clones only, minus some. Of over 200,000 clones in the sample, around 90% were seen once. Specimen: peripheral blood. The receptors come from a woman between 40 and 55 years old who had recovered from COVID-19.

This rearrangement joins TRBV4-3 to TRBJ2-7; D may be TRBD1 (5 bases). V lost 0 bases, J lost 0 bases, and 6 bases lay in between. CDR1 and CDR2 from the germline V gene are LGHNA and YSLEER. This CDR3 region has 14 residues. DNA of the CDR3: TGCGCCAGCAGCCAAGATCAGGGCTCCTACGAGCAGTACTTC. Protein: CASSQDQGSYEQYF.

V is TRBV19 and J is TRBJ2-1, with D unclear. V lost 1 base and J lost 6, with 7 bases in between. Germline assignment: CDR1 LNHDA and CDR2 SQIVND (reference sequence). This CDR3 has 13 amino acids. The CDR3 DNA reads as TGTGCCAGTAGTATAGGGAACAGCAATGAGCAGTTCTTC. Protein sequence: CASSIGNSNEQFF.

The chain employs TRBV6-5 and TRBJ1-2; D is uncertain. CDR1 MNHEY and CDR2 SVGAGI come from the germline V gene. Trimming removed 8 bases from V and 4 bases from J, with 14 bases in between. This CDR3 has 13 amino acids. CDR3 DNA: TGTGCCAGCGCCCGGGAGTTCAGCTATGGCTACACCTTC. Amino acids: CASAREFSYGYTF.

The gene calls are TRBV6-4 and TRBJ2-2; tentatively, D is TRBD2 (5 bases). V dropped 0 bases and J dropped 0 bases, with 8 bases sitting between them. Germline loops: CDR1 MRHNA, CDR2 SNTAGT. The CDR3 extends over 16 amino acids. The CDR3 spells CASSDSGNANTGELFF. The CDR3 DNA follows: TGTGCCAGCAGTGACTCCGGGAACGCGAACACCGGGGAGCTGTTTTTT.

The rearrangement uses TRBV12-3 or TRBV12-4 and TRBJ1-2; D might be TRBD1 (6 bases). This CDR3 is 13 amino acids long. Trimming stripped 6 bases from V and 4 bases from J, with 12 bases between. The CDR3 DNA sequence: TGTGCCAGCAGCCCCGGACAGCTCTATGGCTACACCTTC. Amino acids: CASSPGQLYGYTF.

This clone was recorded at least ten times. CDR3 coding DNA: TGTGCCACCAGTGCCACCCGGACAGGGGGGGGCTACACCTTC. It translates to CATSATRTGGGYTF. The V call is TRBV24-1, the J call TRBJ1-2, with 10 bases lining up with TRBD1. This CDR3 comprises 14 residues. With V trimmed by 5 bases and J by 8 bases, 7 bases remained unmatched. CDR1 is KGHDR, CDR2 SFDVKD, per germline.

The chain combines TRBV20-1 with TRBJ1-2, with no clear D. The CDR3 has 10 residues. Germline CDR1 reads DFQATT; CDR2 reads SNEGSKA (reference sequence). Trimming shortened V by 1 base and J by 7 bases, and 4 bases separated the two germline ends. The CDR3 loop reads CSARAGGYTF. DNA of the CDR3: TGCAGTGCTAGAGCGGGTGGCTACACCTTC.

This rearrangement joins TRBV7-8 to TRBJ2-3; D gene ambiguous. The V end was cut by 5 bases, the J end by 4 bases, with 10 bases between. This CDR3 is 13 amino acids long. Germline V gives CDR1 SGHVS, CDR2 FQNEAQ. CDR3 coding DNA: TGTGCCAGCAGCCCCCAGGTACCAGATACGCAGTATTTT. Its protein product is CASSPQVPDTQYF.

V usage is TRBV20-1 and J usage is TRBJ2-2; 12 bases match TRBD2. The CDR3 loop spans 17 amino acids. Germline-derived CDR1 and CDR2 are DFQATT and SNEGSKA (reference sequence). V gave up 3 bases and J gave up 4 bases; unmatched junction bases: 9. The CDR3 region is CSASALAGGPGTGELFF. The CDR3, as DNA: TGCAGTGCTAGTGCCCTAGCGGGAGGGCCGGGCACCGGGGAGCTGTTTTTT.

This rearrangement joins TRBV27 to TRBJ2-7, with D possibly matching TRBD1 (6 bases). Germline V lookup: CDR1 MNHEY, CDR2 SMNVEV (reference sequence). Between the trimmed V and J ends, which lost 0 bases and 6 bases, there was a span of 24 bases. This CDR3 region has 18 residues. In nucleotides, the CDR3 is TGTGCCAGCAGTTTATCCTCACAGGGAGTAGGGCCCCGCCTCGAGCAGTACTTC. Amino acid sequence: CASSLSSQGVGPRLEQYF.

The chain's CDR3 is CAWSPIGTGKNQPQHF. The CDR3 region has the DNA TGTGCCTGGAGCCCCATCGGGACAGGGAAAAATCAGCCCCAGCATTTT. The rearrangement links TRBV30 to TRBJ1-5; 9 nucleotides agree with TRBD1. The CDR3 covers 16 residues. V shed 3 bases and J 4 bases; nucleotides not matched to a gene: 10. Looked up from germline, CDR1 is GTSNPN and CDR2 is SVGIG (reference sequence).

This chain joins TRBV24-1 and TRBJ2-1, with 7 positions matching TRBD2. CDR1 KGHDR and CDR2 SFDVKD come from the germline V gene. The CDR3 has 16 residues. V was pared by 3 bases and J by 2 bases, with 6 bases of the junction left unmatched. The DNA for the CDR3 is TGTGCCACCAGTGATAGGACTAGAGCGGCCTACAATGAGCAGTTCTTC. Translated, it gives CATSDRTRAAYNEQFF.

On this clone itself: Additional DNA sequences in this sample encode the identical CDR3. The chain recombines TRBV29-1 with TRBJ1-5; 8 positions agree with TRBD1. The CDR3 contains 13 residues. The trim removed 7 bases at V and 3 bases at J, leaving 5 bases unmatched. The germline gives CDR1 SQVTM, CDR2 ANQGSEA. The CDR3 DNA reads TGCAGCGCACGGACAGGGTCCAATCAGCCCCAGCATTTT. Translation: CSARTGSNQPQHF. The variable domain in full, with the rest retrieved from reference TRBV29-1 and TRBJ1-5, is SAVISQKPSRDICQRGTSLTIQCQVDSQVTMMFWYRQQPGQSLTLIATANQGSEATYESGFVIDKFPISRPNLTFSTLTVSNMSPEDSSIYLCSARTGSNQPQHFGDGTRLSIL.

The chain employs TRBV5-5 and TRBJ1-1; no firm D call. Germline loops: CDR1 SGHKS, CDR2 YYEKEE (reference sequence). Between the trimmed V and J ends, which lost 0 bases and 1 base, there was a span of 4 bases. The CDR3 has 13 residues. The CDR3: CASSLGENTEAFF. In DNA, the CDR3 is TGTGCCAGCAGCTTGGGAGAGAACACTGAAGCTTTCTTT.

The chain carries TRBV24-1 and TRBJ1-1; possible D gene TRBD1, 5 bases. The V and J ends lost 5 bases and 1 base respectively, with 10 bases between them. The CDR3 has 14 amino acids. Germline V CDR1 and CDR2: KGHDR, SFDVKD. Here the CDR3 reads CATSGGGQNTEAFF. In nucleotides, the CDR3 is TGTGCCACCAGTGGCGGTGGACAGAACACTGAAGCTTTCTTT.

Regarding this clone: Its ends do not fully match the called genes, so a read error is possible. The genes are TRBV5-6 and TRBJ2-1; 8 positions agree with TRBD2. CDR1 is SGHDT and CDR2 is YYEEEE in the germline V gene. This CDR3 comprises 15 residues. The CDR3 sequence: CASSRRAMGAGERFF. CDR3 coding DNA: TGTGCCAGCAGCCGCCGGGCTATGGGAGCGGGGGAGCGGTTCTTC.

As to this clone: One end of the junction is discordant with germline, which a read error may explain. The rearrangement uses TRBV12-3 or TRBV12-4 and TRBJ2-2; the match to TRBD2 covers 16 bases. The CDR3 spans 12 residues. Written as DNA, the CDR3 is TGTGCCAGCAGCCGGGGACTAGCGGGGGGGAAGTTT. It is translated as CASSRGLAGGKF.

The chain is built from TRBV7-3 and TRBJ2-7; TRBD1 aligns across 10 bases. The CDR3 runs 14 residues. Germline V gene sequence: CDR1 SGHTA, CDR2 FQGTGA. V shed 5 bases and J 4 bases; nucleotides not matched to a gene: 5. CDR3 in amino acids: CASSPTGGRYEQYF. CDR3 coding DNA: TGTGCCAGCAGCCCGACAGGGGGCCGGTACGAGCAGTACTTC.

The chain has TRBV19 and TRBJ2-1, with 10 bases matching TRBD1. This CDR3 comprises 15 residues. CDR1 is LNHDA and CDR2 is SQIVND in the germline V gene (reference sequence). Unmatched junction bases numbered 6, after V lost 3 bases and J lost 7 bases. CDR3 amino acids: CASSMGDRGRNEQFF. CDR3 DNA: TGTGCCAGTAGTATGGGGGACAGGGGTCGGAATGAGCAGTTCTTC.

V is TRBV5-3 and J is TRBJ2-1, with D perhaps matching TRBD1 (6 bases). TRBV5-3 is assigned to the ORF class and has an uncertain function. The CDR3 length is 16 residues. Trimming removed 0 bases from V and 2 bases from J, with 12 bases in between. The CDR3 sequence: CARSLVAGAPYNEQFF. DNA of the CDR3: TGTGCCAGAAGCTTGGTGGCAGGGGCCCCCTACAATGAGCAGTTCTTC.

This rearrangement joins TRBV4-3 to TRBJ2-1; TRBD2 matches 12 bases. V was clipped by 4 bases and J by 1 base; unmatched bases: 5. Per germline, CDR1 LGHNA and CDR2 YSLEER. The CDR3 contains 17 residues. This chain's CDR3 is CASSPQTSGGSYNEQFF. The DNA for the CDR3 is TGCGCCAGCAGCCCACAAACTAGCGGGGGGTCCTACAATGAGCAGTTCTTC.

The CDR3 region has the DNA TGTGCCACCGGGGGGGGGCGGACCTATAATTCACCCCTCCACTTT. Its translation: CATGGGRTYNSPLHF. The chain uses TRBV7-8 and TRBJ1-6; tentatively, D is TRBD1 (6 bases). V was pared by 10 bases and J by 2 bases, with 15 bases between. The germline V gene encodes CDR1 SGHVS and CDR2 FQNEAQ. The CDR3 is 15 amino acids. Based on the CDR3 plus reference TRBV7-8 and TRBJ1-6, the full variable domain is GAGVSQSPRYKVAKRGQDVALRCDPISGHVSLFWYQQALGQGPEFLTYFQNEAQLDKSGLPSDRFFAERPEGSVSTLKIQRTQQEDSAVYLCATGGGRTYNSPLHFGNGTRLTVT.

The chain carries TRBV3-1 (or the pseudogene TRBV3-2) and TRBJ2-5, with TRBD1 matching 10 bases. The germline V gene has CDR1 LGHDT and CDR2 YNNKEL (reference sequence). Unmatched junction bases numbered 9, after V lost 4 bases and J lost 1 base. This CDR3 comprises 17 residues. In nucleotides, the CDR3 is TGTGCCAGCAGCCGGTCGGGGGACAGGGGTCCCCAAGAGACCCAGTACTTC. Amino acid sequence: CASSRSGDRGPQETQYF.

This clone has only a few counts. The chain uses TRBV3-1 (or the pseudogene TRBV3-2) and TRBJ2-7; 11 nucleotides agree with TRBD2. CDR1 LGHDT and CDR2 YNNKEL come from the germline V gene (reference sequence). Trimming took 4 bases from V and 6 from J; bases not matched to a gene: 8. This CDR3 has 15 residues. CDR3 DNA: TGTGCCAGCAGCCCCACTAGCGGGAGAGGTAGCGAGCAGTACTTC. Translating gives CASSPTSGRGSEQYF.